The present TCR beta chain was sequenced within a study of blood T cell repertoires in COVID-19. Study details: Researchers got acute and convalescent COVID-19 samples from the United States, Italy and Spain. PBMCs, B-cell-depleted T cells, or T cells provided the cDNA or gDNA that made up the material.

Germline lookup yields CDR1 SGHTA and CDR2 FQGNSA. The CDR3 spans 16 residues. V was pared by 1 base and J by 3 bases, with 7 bases of the junction left unmatched. In the authors' workflow: For nucleated cells, counts were estimated from reference gene primer amplification. Libraries were prepared by immunoSEQ multiplex PCR; TCRdb keeps only in-frame clonotypes and omits some of them. V and J calls and clone size are given by that table; D and trimming were obtained from the DNA. The sample lists over 200,000 clones; roughly 89% were seen once. This receptor was identified in a man aged 60 to 75 who had recovered from COVID-19. Material: peripheral blood. This rearrangement joins TRBV7-2 to TRBJ2-7; 9 bases map to TRBD2. For the CDR3, the DNA is TGTGCCAGCAGCTTAGGGCCCGCGGGGGGGATCTACGAGCAGTACTTC. Amino acids: CASSLGPAGGIYEQYF.